These 20 T cell receptor beta chains came from one sample sequenced in a study of technical replicates of blood from a few donors. This table comes from immunoSEQ multiplex PCR, and its TCRdb copy is limited to in-frame clones, with some not included. This table has about 81,000 clones, around four fifths appearing once. Sequenced: PBMCs. The receptors here all came from a human donor in good health. Some clones in this sample may be carry-over from other donors' samples.

This clone was found many times. The V and J genes are TRBV30 and TRBJ1-1; tentatively, D is TRBD1 (6 bases). Germline V gene lookup returns CDR1 GTSNPN and CDR2 SVGIG (reference sequence). This CDR3 has 13 residues. V lost 8 bases and J 5 bases, leaving 18 bases between the germline ends. This chain's CDR3 is CAPPRGEITEAFF. The CDR3 region has the DNA TGTGCCCCCCCCAGGGGAGAAATTACTGAAGCTTTCTTT. Full variable domain (outside the CDR3, taken from reference TRBV30 and TRBJ1-1): SQTIHQWPATLVQPVGSPLSLECTVEGTSNPNLYWYRQAAGRGLQLLFYSVGIGQISSEVPQNLSASRPQDRQFILSSKKLLLSDSGFYLCAPPRGEITEAFFGQGTRLTVV.

The rearrangement links TRBV9 to TRBJ2-7, with TRBD2 matching 8 bases. V lost 4 bases, J lost 3 bases, and 9 bases stayed unmatched. The germline V gene has CDR1 SGDLS and CDR2 YYNGEE. The CDR3 is 15 residues long. DNA of the CDR3: TGTGCCAGCAGCCCTCGCGGGGGGACGTTCTACGAGCAGTACTTC. Protein sequence: CASSPRGGTFYEQYF.

The V and J genes are TRBV28 and TRBJ2-3, with TRBD1 matching 8 bases. Germline V gene lookup returns CDR1 MDHEN and CDR2 SYDVKM. The CDR3 is 15 residues long. The V and J ends lost 5 bases and 3 bases, in that order; junction bases with no gene match: 7. CDR3 loop: CASSRLGQGTDTQYF. The CDR3 DNA follows: TGTGCCAGCAGTCGACTTGGACAGGGAACAGATACGCAGTATTTT.

The CDR3 sequence: CASSLLRGTEAFF. The CDR3 DNA reads as TGTGCCAGCAGTTTATTGAGGGGGACTGAAGCTTTCTTT. The genes are TRBV27 and TRBJ1-1; D possibly corresponds to TRBD1 (6 bases). The germline V and J ends were trimmed by 1 base and 5 bases, with 8 bases remaining between them. Germline loops: CDR1 MNHEY, CDR2 SMNVEV (reference sequence). This CDR3 comprises 13 residues.

This rearrangement joins TRBV9 to TRBJ2-4; D may be TRBD1 (5 bases). Germline assignment: CDR1 SGDLS and CDR2 YYNGEE. This CDR3 contains 15 residues. Deletions cut 4 bases from V and 0 bases from J, with 11 bases between. The CDR3 bases are TGTGCCAGCAGCCCCCTAACAGGAGCCAAAAACATTCAGTACTTC. Translation gives CASSPLTGAKNIQYF.

The gene calls are TRBV29-1 and TRBJ1-2; possibly TRBD1 for D (6 bases). Germline CDR1 SQVTM, CDR2 ANQGSEA. V was trimmed by 4 bases and J by 0 bases, leaving 15 bases between them. The CDR3 spans 15 residues. Written as DNA, the CDR3 is TGCAGCGTTGTTTATCTAACAGGGACTAACTATGGCTACACCTTC. Translated: CSVVYLTGTNYGYTF.

The rearrangement uses TRBV7-9 and TRBJ1-1; D unresolved. V lost 10 bases to trimming and J lost 1 base, with 4 bases between them. Germline assignment: CDR1 SEHNR and CDR2 FQNEAQ (reference sequence). The CDR3 loop spans 10 amino acids. In DNA, the CDR3 is TGTGCCACCCGGAACACTGAAGCTTTCTTT. Residues: CATRNTEAFF.

This clone showed up just once. V usage is TRBV7-2 and J usage is TRBJ2-2; 8 positions match TRBD1. J gave up 8 bases and V 1 base, and 9 bases lay outside the gene matches. Germline V gene sequence: CDR1 SGHTA, CDR2 FQGNSA. CDR3 length: 16 residues. This CDR3 is CASSLVVGTGRGELFF. CDR3 DNA: TGTGCCAGCAGCTTAGTGGTTGGGACAGGACGGGGGGAGCTGTTTTTT.

The chain couples TRBV25-1 to TRBJ2-1; 12 nucleotides match TRBD2. Trimming took 3 bases from V and 2 from J; bases not matched to a gene: 2. Per the germline V gene, CDR1 is MGHDK and CDR2 is SYGVNS. The length of the CDR3 is 16 residues. CDR3 region: CASSDRTSGTYNEQFF. Written as DNA, the CDR3 is TGTGCCAGCAGTGATCGGACTAGCGGGACCTACAATGAGCAGTTCTTC.

This sequence joins TRBV30 and TRBJ2-7; D is perhaps TRBD1 (5 bases). The germline V and J ends were trimmed by 0 bases and 3 bases, with 9 bases remaining between them. The length of the CDR3 is 13 residues. Germline V gene data show CDR1 as GTSNPN and CDR2 as SVGIG (reference sequence). CDR3 region: CAWSVQVGYEQYF. The CDR3 nucleotides read TGTGCCTGGAGTGTACAGGTGGGCTACGAGCAGTACTTC.

The count of this clone is one. This chain links TRBV5-1 with TRBJ2-4; a possible D gene is TRBD1 (6 bases). The germline V and J ends were trimmed by 0 bases and 6 bases, with 16 bases remaining between them. The CDR3 is made up of 16 amino acids. Germline V lookup: CDR1 SGHRS, CDR2 YFSETQ. The CDR3 sequence is CASSLAGILGGNIQYF. Here the CDR3 DNA reads TGCGCCAGCAGCTTGGCTGGGATTTTAGGGGGAAACATTCAGTACTTC.

The chain has TRBV4-2 and TRBJ2-3, with 10 bases matching TRBD2. This CDR3 region has 16 residues. The germline V gene has CDR1 LGHNA and CDR2 YNFKEQ. Trimming at V came to 4 bases and at J to 6 bases, leaving 10 bases not matched to a gene. The CDR3 DNA follows: TGTGCCAGCAGCCCCTCTCCAGCGGGGGGGCCCGATACGCAGTATTTT. Translation gives CASSPSPAGGPDTQYF.

The chain links TRBV21-1 to TRBJ2-4; whether TRBD1, the table's D call, matches the DNA was not checked. TRBV21-1 is reported as a pseudogene. CDR3 length equals 14 residues. This chain's CDR3 is CVTAGDLAKNIQYF. DNA for the CDR3: TGTGTCACAGCAGGGGATCTAGCCAAAAACATTCAGTACTTC.

This clone is a singleton in its sample. This chain links TRBV4-2 with TRBJ1-2, with unresolved D. This CDR3 contains 14 residues. Deletions cut 3 bases from V and 3 bases from J, with 11 bases between. CDR1 and CDR2 from the germline V gene are LGHNA and YNFKEQ. The CDR3 bases are TGTGCCAGCAGCCAGACCCTAGAGGACTATGGCTACACCTTC. The encoded protein is CASSQTLEDYGYTF.

J is TRBJ1-2 and V is TRBV27, with 9 bases lining up with TRBD1. The CDR3 covers 16 residues. The V gene end was trimmed by 0 bases and the J gene end by 5 bases; junction bases not matched to a gene: 7. Germline CDR1 is MNHEY and CDR2 is SMNVEV (reference sequence). CDR3 coding DNA: TGTGCCAGCAGTTTATCAGGGACAGGGCTTTTTTATGGCTACACCTTC. This gives the protein CASSLSGTGLFYGYTF.

The CDR3 nucleotides read TGTGCCAGCACCCCTCGGGGGGGGGTCTACAATGAGCAGTTCTTC. Its translation: CASTPRGGVYNEQFF. The V and J genes are TRBV6-6 and TRBJ2-1; 8 nucleotides agree with TRBD2. This CDR3 is 15 amino acids long. The V segment lost 7 bases and the J segment 3 bases; nucleotides outside the gene matches: 8. The V gene's germline CDR1 is MNHNY and CDR2 SVGAGI (reference sequence).

J is TRBJ1-1 and V is TRBV29-1, with a weak D call TRBD1 (6 bases). V dropped 7 bases and J dropped 4 bases, with 13 bases sitting between them. The CDR3 runs to 12 residues. Germline V lookup: CDR1 SQVTM, CDR2 ANQGSEA. The CDR3 spells CSGNQGSTEAFF. CDR3 nucleotide sequence: TGCAGCGGGAATCAGGGGTCCACTGAAGCTTTCTTT.

This chain links TRBV7-3 with TRBJ1-3, with D possibly TRBD1 on 5 matching bases. The CDR3 is 14 residues long. CDR1 SGHTA and CDR2 FQGTGA come from the germline V gene. Trimming removed 3 bases at V and 1 base at J, with 7 bases between. CDR3 in amino acids: CASSFGQSGNTIYF. In DNA, the CDR3 is TGTGCCAGCAGCTTCGGACAATCTGGAAACACCATATATTTT.

The chain joins TRBV5-1 to TRBJ1-1; D possibly corresponds to TRBD1 (6 bases). V lost 1 base and J 1 base, leaving 23 bases between the germline ends. CDR3 length: 19 residues. Germline values: CDR1 SGHRS, CDR2 YFSETQ. CDR3 in DNA: TGCGCCAGCAGCTTGATCGCTAATATACAGGGACCGAGGAACACTGAAGCTTTCTTT. It codes for CASSLIANIQGPRNTEAFF.

This clone was detected only a few times. V and J are TRBV5-1 and TRBJ2-7, with 8 bases fitting TRBD2. The junction had 10 bases not matched to a gene; V was cut back by 4 bases and J by 4 bases. The CDR3 is 15 amino acids. Germline V gives CDR1 SGHRS, CDR2 YFSETQ. Here the CDR3 reads CASSEETGGDYEQYF. The CDR3 DNA reads as TGCGCCAGCAGCGAGGAAACCGGGGGGGATTACGAGCAGTACTTC. The variable domain in full, completed from reference TRBV5-1 and TRBJ2-7, reads KAGVTQTPRYLIKTRGQQVTLSCSPISGHRSVSWYQQTPGQGLQFLFEYFSETQRNKGNFPGRFSGRQFSNSRSEMNVSTLELGDSALYLCASSEETGGDYEQYFGPGTRLTVT.